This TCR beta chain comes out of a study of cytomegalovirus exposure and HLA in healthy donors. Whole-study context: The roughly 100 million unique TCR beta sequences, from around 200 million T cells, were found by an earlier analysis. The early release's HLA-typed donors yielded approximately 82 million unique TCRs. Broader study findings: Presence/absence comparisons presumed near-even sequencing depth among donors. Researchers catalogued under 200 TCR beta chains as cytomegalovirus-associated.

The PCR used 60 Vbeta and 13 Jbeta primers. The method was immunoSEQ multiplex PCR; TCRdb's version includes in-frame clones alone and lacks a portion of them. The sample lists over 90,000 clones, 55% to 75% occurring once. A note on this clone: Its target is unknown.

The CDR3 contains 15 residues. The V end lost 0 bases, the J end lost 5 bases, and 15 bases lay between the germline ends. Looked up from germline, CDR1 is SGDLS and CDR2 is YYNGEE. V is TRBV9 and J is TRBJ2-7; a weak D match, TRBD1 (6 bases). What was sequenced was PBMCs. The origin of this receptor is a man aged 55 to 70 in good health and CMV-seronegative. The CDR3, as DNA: TGTGCCAGCAGCGTAGGGCCCGTCAGGGGTGACGAGCAGTACTTC. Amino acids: CASSVGPVRGDEQYF. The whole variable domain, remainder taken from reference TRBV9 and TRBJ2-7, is DSGVTQTPKHLITATGQRVTLRCSPRSGDLSVYWYQQSLDQGLQFLIQYYNGEERAKGNILERFSAQQFPDLHSELNLSSLELGDSALYFCASSVGPVRGDEQYFGPGTRLTVT.